This T cell receptor (beta chain) was identified during a study of T cell responses to AZD1222 COVID-19 vaccine. Study results and caveats: Clonal diversity may have been underestimated in mostly white British donors. Spike as a whole was targeted by vaccine-associated CD4 TCRs, dominant at 160-218 and 743-854. Seropositive status at baseline applied to only a handful of AZD1222 recipients. Targeting of unmutated variant regions was reportedly seen in nearly half of spike-specific TCRs.

Here immunoSEQ multiplex PCR was the method, and the copy in TCRdb shows in-frame clones only, minus some. The repertoire includes more than 250,000 clones, approximately 93% of them detected once, and about 0.5% sits in the top ten. Germline CDR1 MNHEY, CDR2 SVGAGI. The junction had 8 bases not matched to a gene; V was cut back by 6 bases and J by 2 bases. This CDR3 region has 15 residues. Turning to this clone: The antigen is undetermined.

V gene TRBV6-5 combines with J gene TRBJ2-7; 9 nucleotides agree with TRBD1. The receptor was isolated from an adult in good health. The sequences come from peripheral blood, collected on day 0 of AZD1222 vaccination. Written as DNA, the CDR3 is TGTGCCAGCAGCCGTTCGGGACAGGGACCCTACGAGCAGTACTTC. Its protein is CASSRSGQGPYEQYF.